Below, one T cell receptor (beta chain) is given with its context. These data are taken from a study of CD8 T cells in Susac syndrome. Healthy donors constituted the control group, matched for age and sex. Random-hexamer reverse transcription was applied to 0.5 to 1 ug RNA. By means of immunoSEQ multiplex PCR, TCR beta CDR3 spanning 54 Vbeta and 13 Jbeta underwent amplification. Each CDR3 protein gets one entry after TCRdb re-called the immunoSEQ multiplex PCR reads with MiXCR. The data contain roughly 200,000 distinct CDR3 sequences, roughly 96% of them singletons. With 4 bases removed from V and 1 base from J, the gap between germline ends came to 7 bases. Germline V CDR1 and CDR2: MGHDK, SYGVNS. CDR3 length: 14 amino acids.

The receptor's source is a human donor in good health. Sequencing used CD4+ T cells from PBMCs. The genes are TRBV25-1 and TRBJ2-2; the D gene is possibly TRBD2 (6 bases). The CDR3: CASSAAGNTGELFF. In DNA form, the CDR3 reads TGTGCCAGCAGTGCAGCGGGGAACACCGGGGAGCTGTTTTTT.